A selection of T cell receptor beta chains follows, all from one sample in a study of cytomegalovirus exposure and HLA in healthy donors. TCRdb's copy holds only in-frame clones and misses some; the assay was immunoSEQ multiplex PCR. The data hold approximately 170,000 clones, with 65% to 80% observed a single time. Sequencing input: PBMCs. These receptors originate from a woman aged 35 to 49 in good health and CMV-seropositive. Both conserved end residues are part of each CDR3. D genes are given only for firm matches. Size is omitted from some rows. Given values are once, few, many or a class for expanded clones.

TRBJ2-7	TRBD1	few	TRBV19	CASGQGIYEQYF	TGTGCCAGTGGACAGGGGATCTACGAGCAGTACTTC
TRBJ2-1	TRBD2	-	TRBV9	CASSVDLAGGEEQFF	TGTGCCAGCAGCGTAGACCTAGCGGGAGGGGAGGAGCAGTTCTTC
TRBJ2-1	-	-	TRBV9	CASSADSYNEQFF	TGTGCCAGCAGCGCGGACAGCTACAATGAGCAGTTCTTC
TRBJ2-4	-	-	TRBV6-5	CASRRAGSVQNIQYF	TGTGCCTCTAGGAGGGCAGGGAGCGTCCAAAACATTCAGTACTTC
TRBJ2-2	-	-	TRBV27	CASGKRAGEVSGELFF	TGTGCCAGCGGGAAAAGGGCAGGGGAAGTCTCCGGGGAGCTGTTTTTT
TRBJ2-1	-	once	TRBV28	CASSLQGLAGNEQFF	TGTGCCAGCAGTTTACAGGGTCTCGCGGGGAATGAGCAGTTCTTC
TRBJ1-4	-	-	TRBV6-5	CASSRDWKLFF	TGTGCCAGCAGTCGGGATTGGAAACTGTTTTTT
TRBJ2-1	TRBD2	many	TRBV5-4	CASSLTSGRLNEQFF	TGTGCCAGCAGCTTGACTAGCGGGAGACTCAATGAGCAGTTCTTC
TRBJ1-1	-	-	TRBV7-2	CASSLAGQGTEAFF	TGTGCCAGCAGCTTAGCGGGACAAGGGACTGAAGCTTTCTTT
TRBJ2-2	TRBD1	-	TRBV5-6	CASSLPGTGSNTGELFF	TGTGCCAGCAGCTTGCCCGGGACAGGGAGCAACACCGGGGAGCTGTTTTTT
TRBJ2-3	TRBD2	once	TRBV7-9	CAGGLAPDTQYF	TGTGCCGGGGGACTAGCTCCAGATACGCAGTATTTT
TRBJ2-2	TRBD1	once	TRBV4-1	CASSRGTGGNTGELFF	TGCGCCAGCAGCCGAGGGACAGGGGGTAACACCGGGGAGCTGTTTTTT
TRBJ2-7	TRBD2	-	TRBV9	CASSPSGLAGDTYEQYF	TGTGCCAGCAGCCCCTCGGGGCTAGCGGGGGATACCTACGAGCAGTACTTC
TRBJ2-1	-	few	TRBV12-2	CASRLGAMNEQFF	TGTGCAAGTCGCTTGGGAGCGATGAATGAGCAGTTCTTC
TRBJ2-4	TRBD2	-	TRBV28	CASSYIAGGAKNIQYF	TGTGCCAGCAGTTATATAGCGGGAGGAGCCAAAAACATTCAGTACTTC
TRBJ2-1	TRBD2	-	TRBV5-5	CASSLAAGAGYNEQFF	TGTGCCAGCAGCTTGGCAGCGGGGGCGGGATACAATGAGCAGTTCTTC
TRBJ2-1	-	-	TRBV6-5	CASKVTNNEQFF	TGTGCCAGCAAAGTCACTAATAATGAGCAGTTCTTC
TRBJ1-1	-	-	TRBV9	CASSVVGSRGAEAFF	TGTGCCAGCAGCGTAGTAGGGTCTCGGGGGGCTGAAGCTTTCTTT
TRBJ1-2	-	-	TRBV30	CAWRAPPRDGYTF	TGTGCCTGGAGAGCCCCCCCCAGGGATGGCTACACCTTC
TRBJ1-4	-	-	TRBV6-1	CATLTGDATNEKLFF	TGTGCCACGTTAACGGGAGATGCAACTAATGAAAAACTGTTTTTT
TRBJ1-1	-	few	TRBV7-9	CASSPGQGNTEAFF	TGTGCCAGCAGCCCAGGGCAGGGAAACACTGAAGCTTTCTTT
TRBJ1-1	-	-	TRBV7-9	CASSPGAANTEAFF	TGTGCCAGCAGCCCTGGCGCGGCGAACACTGAAGCTTTCTTT
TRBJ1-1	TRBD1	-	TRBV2	CASSGQGTEAFF	TGTGCCAGCAGTGGACAGGGCACTGAAGCTTTCTTT
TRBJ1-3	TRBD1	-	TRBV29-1	CSVEARTGHSGNTIYF	TGCAGCGTTGAAGCAAGGACAGGGCACTCTGGAAACACCATATATTTT
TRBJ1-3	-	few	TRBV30	CAWSGGYAGNTIYF	TGTGCCTGGAGTGGGGGCTATGCTGGAAACACCATATATTTT
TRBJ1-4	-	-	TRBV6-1	CASSEAGGNEKLFF	TGTGCCAGCAGTGAAGCAGGAGGTAATGAAAAACTGTTTTTT
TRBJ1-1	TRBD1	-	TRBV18	CASSQDRGQRTEAFF	TGTGCCAGCTCGCAGGACAGGGGGCAGAGGACTGAAGCTTTCTTT
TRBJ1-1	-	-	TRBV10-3	CAIRNPGDTEAFF	TGTGCCATCCGGAATCCGGGGGACACTGAAGCTTTCTTT
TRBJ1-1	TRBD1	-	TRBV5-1	CASSQQGARTEAFF	TGCGCCAGCAGCCAACAGGGGGCGAGGACTGAAGCTTTCTTT
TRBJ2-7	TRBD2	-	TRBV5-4	CASSLAITGGKQYF	TGTGCCAGCAGCTTGGCCATCACGGGAGGGAAACAGTACTTC
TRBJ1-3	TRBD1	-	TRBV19	CASSPGQGLRRNTIYF	TGTGCCAGTAGTCCTGGACAGGGCTTAAGACGAAACACCATATATTTT
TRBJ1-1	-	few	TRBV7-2	CASSFGGGAYTEAFF	TGTGCCAGCAGCTTTGGGGGGGGAGCCTACACTGAAGCTTTCTTT
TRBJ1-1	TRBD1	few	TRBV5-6	CASSMNRGLTFF	TGTGCCAGCAGCATGAACAGGGGGCTGACTTTCTTT
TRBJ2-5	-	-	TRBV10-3	CATRRREESQETQYF	TGTGCCACCAGGAGGAGGGAGGAATCCCAAGAGACCCAGTACTTC
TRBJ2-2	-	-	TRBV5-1	CASTLEGTRSDGELFF	TGCGCCAGCACCCTGGAGGGTACCCGGTCGGACGGGGAGCTGTTTTTT
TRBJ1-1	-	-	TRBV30	CAWSVYRNTEAFF	TGTGCCTGGAGTGTCTATCGGAACACTGAAGCTTTCTTT
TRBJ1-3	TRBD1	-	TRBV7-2	CASSFTMGQGTGNTIYF	TGTGCCAGCAGCTTCACAATGGGACAGGGGACTGGAAACACCATATATTTT
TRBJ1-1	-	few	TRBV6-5	CASSYSRGDTEAFF	TGTGCCAGCAGTTACTCCAGGGGTGACACTGAAGCTTTCTTT
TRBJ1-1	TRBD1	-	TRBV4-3	CASSQVLRTGELNTEAFF	TGCGCCAGCAGCCAGGTCCTCCGGACAGGGGAACTGAACACTGAAGCTTTCTTT
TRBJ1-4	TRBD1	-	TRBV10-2	CASSESTPHRQGLFF	TGCGCCAGCAGTGAGTCGACCCCCCACCGACAGGGGCTGTTTTTT